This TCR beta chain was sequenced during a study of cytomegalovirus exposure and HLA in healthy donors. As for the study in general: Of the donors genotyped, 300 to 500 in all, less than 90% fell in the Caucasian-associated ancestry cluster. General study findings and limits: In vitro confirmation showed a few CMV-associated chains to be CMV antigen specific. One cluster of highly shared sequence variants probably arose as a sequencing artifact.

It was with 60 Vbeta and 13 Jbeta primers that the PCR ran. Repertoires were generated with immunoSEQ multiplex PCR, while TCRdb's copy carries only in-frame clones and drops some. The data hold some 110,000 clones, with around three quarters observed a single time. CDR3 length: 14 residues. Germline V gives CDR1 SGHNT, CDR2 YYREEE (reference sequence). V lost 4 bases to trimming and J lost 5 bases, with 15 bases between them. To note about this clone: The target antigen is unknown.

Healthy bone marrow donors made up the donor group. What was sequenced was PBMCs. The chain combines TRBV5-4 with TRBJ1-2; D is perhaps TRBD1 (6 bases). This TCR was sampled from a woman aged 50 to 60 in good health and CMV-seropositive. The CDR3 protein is CASSGQTGFYGYTF. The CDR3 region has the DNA TGTGCCAGCAGCGGCCAAACAGGGTTTTATGGCTACACCTTC.